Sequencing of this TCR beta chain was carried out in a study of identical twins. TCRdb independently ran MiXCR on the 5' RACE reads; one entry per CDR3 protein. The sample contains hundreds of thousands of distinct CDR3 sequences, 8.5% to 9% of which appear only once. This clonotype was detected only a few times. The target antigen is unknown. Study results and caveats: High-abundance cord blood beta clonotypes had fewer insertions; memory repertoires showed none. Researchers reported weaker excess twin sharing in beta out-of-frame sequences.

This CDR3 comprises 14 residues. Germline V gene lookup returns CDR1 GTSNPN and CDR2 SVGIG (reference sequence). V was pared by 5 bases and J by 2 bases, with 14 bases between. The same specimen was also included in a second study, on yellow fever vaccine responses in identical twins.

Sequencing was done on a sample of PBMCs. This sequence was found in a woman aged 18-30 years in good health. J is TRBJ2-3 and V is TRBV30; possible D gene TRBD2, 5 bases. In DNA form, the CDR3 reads TGTGCCTGGGCCCGACGGGGAAACACAGATACGCAGTATTTT. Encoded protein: CAWARRGNTDTQYF.